The 7 T cell receptor beta chains below all came from one sample that was sequenced in a study of shared clonotypes between healthy human individuals. Assay: immunoSEQ multiplex PCR; the TCRdb copy retains only in-frame clones and omits some. The sample yields approximately 530,000 clones, around 96% seen once. Specimen: naive CD4+ T cells sorted from blood. Subset in this sample: CD45RA+ positively selected. These receptors were taken from a woman aged 25 to 39 in good health.

V gene TRBV7-9 combines with J gene TRBJ1-4, with a weak D call TRBD1 (5 bases). The CDR3 is 14 residues long. V was cut by 7 bases and J by 7 bases, with 16 bases left in between. Germline V CDR1 and CDR2: SEHNR, FQNEAQ (reference sequence). Here the CDR3 DNA reads TGTGCCAGCACCCTGAGGGGTTTGGGTGAAAAACTGTTTTTT. This translates into CASTLRGLGEKLFF.

This clone was counted once. The rearrangement joins TRBV2 to TRBJ2-3; TRBD2 matches at 10 bases. The germline CDR1 and CDR2 sequences are SNHLY and FYNNEI. V dropped 7 bases and J dropped 4; count of bases not matched to a gene: 5. The length of the CDR3 is 14 residues. CDR3 sequence reads: CASKASGRPDTQYF. For the CDR3, the DNA is TGTGCCAGCAAGGCTAGCGGGAGACCAGATACGCAGTATTTT.

This chain joins TRBV11-1 and TRBJ2-1, with D tentatively TRBD1 (7 bases). CDR3 size: 17 residues. Per germline, CDR1 SGHAT and CDR2 FQDESV (reference sequence). Trimming left V 5 bases short and J 0 bases short, with 17 bases between. DNA of the CDR3: TGTGCCAGCAGCGCAGACAGGGCGCGGGGCTCCTACAATGAGCAGTTCTTC. It encodes CASSADRARGSYNEQFF.

This chain's CDR3 is CASQGGVSGRVYEQYF. The CDR3 coding sequence is TGTGCCAGCCAGGGGGGGGTTAGCGGGAGGGTTTACGAGCAGTACTTC. The V gene is TRBV28, the J gene TRBJ2-7; 11 nucleotides agree with TRBD2. With 8 bases clipped from V and 4 bases from J, the junction kept 13 bases outside the gene matches. The CDR3 runs to 16 residues. The germline V gene encodes CDR1 MDHEN and CDR2 SYDVKM.

The J gene is TRBJ2-3, the V gene TRBV9; D gene uncertain. The CDR3 spans 14 residues. The germline gives CDR1 SGDLS, CDR2 YYNGEE. Trimming shortened V by 2 bases and J by 4 bases, and 11 bases separated the two germline ends. CDR3: CASSVPQLPDTQYF. The DNA for the CDR3 is TGTGCCAGCAGCGTCCCCCAGCTTCCAGATACGCAGTATTTT. The entire variable domain, with the rest obtained from reference TRBV9 and TRBJ2-3, is as follows: DSGVTQTPKHLITATGQRVTLRCSPRSGDLSVYWYQQSLDQGLQFLIQYYNGEERAKGNILERFSAQQFPDLHSELNLSSLELGDSALYFCASSVPQLPDTQYFGPGTRLTVL.

The chain links TRBV27 to TRBJ2-1; D gene ambiguous. V dropped 5 bases and J dropped 7 bases, with 15 bases sitting between them. The V gene's germline CDR1 is MNHEY and CDR2 SMNVEV (reference sequence). This CDR3 has 14 amino acids. The CDR3 DNA is TGTGCCAGCAGTCCCAATAGAGGTCGGAATGAGCAGTTCTTC. This sequence encodes CASSPNRGRNEQFF.

The V and J genes are TRBV19 and TRBJ2-5, with D possibly matching TRBD1 (6 bases). There are 14 residues in the CDR3. CDR1 LNHDA and CDR2 SQIVND come from the germline V gene (reference sequence). The V gene lost 4 bases and the J gene lost 5 bases, with 14 bases spanning the gap. The CDR3 DNA reads as TGTGCCAGTAGTAACGGGGTCAGGGGTGAGACCCAGTACTTC. As protein: CASSNGVRGETQYF. The whole variable domain, filled in from reference TRBV19 and TRBJ2-5, reads DGGITQSPKYLFRKEGQNVTLSCEQNLNHDAMYWYRQDPGQGLRLIYYSQIVNDFQKGDIAEGYSVSREKKESFPLTVTSAQKNPTAFYLCASSNGVRGETQYFGPGTRLLVL.